This TCR beta chain was observed in a study of technical replicates of blood from four donors. Trimming left V 7 bases short and J 0 bases short, with 10 bases between. Germline V gene sequence: CDR1 MNHEY, CDR2 SVGAGI. The CDR3 consists of 13 residues. Clones were sequenced by immunoSEQ multiplex PCR, and TCRdb holds only the in-frame ones, with some missing. The sample lists over 60,000 clones; roughly 93% were seen once. The receptor was derived from a human donor in good health. The sample was T cells isolated from PBMCs. The rearrangement links TRBV6-5 to TRBJ2-7, with D perhaps TRBD1 (6 bases). CDR3 loop: CASTTGPSYEQYF. The CDR3 bases are TGTGCCAGCACGACAGGCCCCTCCTACGAGCAGTACTTC.